Listed below are T cell receptor beta chains from one sample, sequenced in a study of CD8+ T cells in alopecia areata. Data came from immunoSEQ multiplex PCR; TCRdb stores just in-frame clones and leaves some out. The sample lists roughly 220,000 clones, more than 60% occurring once. The material sequenced was CD4+ T cells sorted from blood, taken at approximately week 42, from a patient treated with tofacitinib. All receptors derive from a human donor with alopecia areata. CDR3s include the opening cysteine and the closing phenylalanine or tryptophan. The D gene is left open where the match is weak. For some rows the clone size is stated as once, few or many, or as a class when expanded; others skip it.

abundance,j_gene,v_gene,d_gene,len,CDR3aa,CDR3nt
once,TRBJ2-2,TRBV29-1,TRBD1,15,CSASAGTGYAGELFF,TGCAGCGCCTCAGCCGGGACAGGCTATGCCGGGGAGCTGTTTTTT
-,TRBJ2-1,TRBV11-2,-,12,CASSPWEGAGFF,TGTGCCAGCAGCCCCTGGGAGGGGGCGGGGTTCTTC
-,TRBJ1-1,TRBV11-3,-,13,CASSLAENTEAFF,TGTGCCAGCAGCTTAGCCGAGAACACTGAAGCTTTCTTT
once,TRBJ2-1,TRBV11-2,-,15,CASSLDGGQYNEQFF,TGTGCCAGCAGCTTAGACGGGGGACAATACAATGAGCAGTTCTTC
-,TRBJ2-3,TRBV5-5,-,14,CASSPGTNTDTQYF,TGTGCCAGCAGCCCGGGGACCAACACAGATACGCAGTATTTT
-,TRBJ1-1,TRBV4-1,TRBD1,16,CASSQSRQGGNTEAFF,TGCGCCAGCAGCCAATCCCGACAGGGAGGGAACACTGAAGCTTTCTTT
-,TRBJ1-1,TRBV5-1,-,14,CASSLMGRRAEAFF,TGCGCCAGCAGCCTAATGGGACGGCGGGCTGAAGCTTTCTTT
-,TRBJ2-3,TRBV14,-,15,CASSRTGTYTDTQYF,TGTGCCAGCAGCCGCACCGGGACCTACACAGATACGCAGTATTTT
-,TRBJ2-5,TRBV2,-,13,CAGARDRPETQYF,TGTGCCGGCGCACGAGATCGTCCTGAGACCCAGTACTTC
-,TRBJ1-1,TRBV6-1,-,12,CASSEGSVGVFF,TGTGCCAGCAGTGAAGGATCGGTTGGTGTTTTCTTT
few,TRBJ2-4,TRBV4-1,-,14,CASSQDSQGNIQYF,TGCGCCAGCAGCCAAGATTCTCAGGGGAACATTCAGTACTTC
-,TRBJ1-2,TRBV29-1,-,10,CSVEDRSYTF,TGCAGCGTTGAAGATCGCAGCTACACCTTC
-,TRBJ1-1,TRBV29-1,TRBD1,13,CSVATGVHTEAFF,TGCAGCGTCGCAACAGGGGTCCACACTGAAGCTTTCTTT
-,TRBJ2-5,TRBV25-1,-,14,CASSGQTMQETQYF,TGTGCCAGCAGTGGACAGACTATGCAAGAGACCCAGTACTTC
-,TRBJ1-5,TRBV5-1,TRBD1,15,CASSPGTVLDQPQHF,TGCGCCAGCAGCCCCGGGACAGTGCTGGATCAGCCCCAGCATTTT
-,TRBJ2-6,TRBV5-6,-,17,CASSFTSGNSGANVLTF,TGTGCCAGCAGCTTCACATCAGGTAACTCTGGGGCCAACGTCCTGACTTTC
-,TRBJ2-7,TRBV29-1,-,12,CSVEGNDHEQYF,TGCAGCGTTGAGGGGAATGATCACGAGCAGTACTTC
-,TRBJ1-2,TRBV7-9,-,15,CASSLVPGISYGYTF,TGTGCCAGCAGCTTAGTTCCGGGGATCAGCTATGGCTACACCTTC
-,TRBJ1-6,TRBV5-6,-,14,CASSSRGRAAPPHF,TGTGCCAGCAGCTCGCGTGGTAGGGCGGCACCCCCCCACTTT
-,TRBJ2-7,TRBV6-5,-,13,CASSYSRGKEQYF,TGTGCCAGCAGTTATAGTCGGGGAAAAGAGCAGTACTTC
-,TRBJ2-7,TRBV2,-,12,CASSVQTYEQYF,TGTGCCAGCAGTGTACAAACCTACGAGCAGTACTTC
few,TRBJ1-2,TRBV6-1,-,15,CASTQRRDFNYGYTF,TGTGCCAGCACGCAGAGAAGGGACTTTAACTATGGCTACACCTTC
-,TRBJ1-5,TRBV6-4,TRBD1,13,CASSRQGGQPQHF,TGTGCCAGCAGCCGACAGGGGGGTCAGCCCCAGCATTTT
once,TRBJ2-3,TRBV15,TRBD2,17,CATSRGGAGDSTDTQYF,TGTGCCACCAGCAGGGGAGGGGCGGGGGATAGCACAGATACGCAGTATTTT
-,TRBJ1-5,TRBV5-1,-,14,CASSLQGSDQPQHF,TGCGCCAGCAGCCTACAGGGTAGCGATCAGCCCCAGCATTTT
once,TRBJ2-7,TRBV29-1,-,12,CSVVTVSYEQYF,TGCAGCGTCGTGACAGTTTCCTACGAGCAGTACTTC
-,TRBJ2-7,TRBV29-1,-,12,CSAAGNSYEQYF,TGCAGCGCCGCGGGAAACTCCTACGAGCAGTACTTC
-,TRBJ1-1,TRBV29-1,-,13,CSVESSRNTEAFF,TGCAGCGTTGAATCCAGTCGCAACACTGAAGCTTTCTTT
-,TRBJ1-2,TRBV30,-,12,CAWDDANYGYTF,TGTGCCTGGGACGACGCTAACTATGGCTACACCTTC
few,TRBJ1-2,TRBV5-1,-,14,CASSLEGYLYGYTF,TGCGCCAGCAGCTTGGAAGGGTATCTCTATGGCTACACCTTC
-,TRBJ1-1,TRBV30,-,14,CAWSSPRGSTEAFF,TGTGCCTGGAGTTCCCCGCGGGGGTCCACTGAAGCTTTCTTT
-,TRBJ2-2,TRBV6-5,-,13,CASSYPNTGELFF,TGTGCCAGCAGTTACCCGAACACCGGGGAGCTGTTTTTT
-,TRBJ2-6,TRBV19,-,16,CASSDIVGPGANVLTF,TGTGCCAGCTCGGATATTGTTGGGCCTGGGGCCAACGTCCTGACTTTC
-,TRBJ2-3,TRBV10-3,TRBD1,13,CAISGGTGDTQYF,TGTGCCATCAGTGGAGGGACAGGGGATACGCAGTATTTT
few,TRBJ2-7,TRBV29-1,-,14,CSVRQARTSYEQYF,TGCAGCGTTCGCCAGGCCAGAACCTCCTACGAGCAGTACTTC
few,TRBJ2-7,TRBV5-1,TRBD1,15,CASRPPGQSNYEQYF,TGCGCCAGCAGACCACCGGGACAGAGTAACTACGAGCAGTACTTC
-,TRBJ2-4,TRBV6-6,-,13,CATSGVTGNIQYF,TGTGCCACCAGTGGGGTCACAGGGAACATTCAGTACTTC
-,TRBJ1-1,TRBV6-6,-,14,CASSYSFVAPEAFF,TGTGCCAGCAGTTACTCCTTTGTCGCCCCTGAAGCTTTCTTT
-,TRBJ2-3,TRBV6-5,TRBD2,15,CASSLTSGPGNTQYF,TGTGCCAGCAGTTTGACTAGCGGGCCCGGAAATACGCAGTATTTT
-,TRBJ2-3,TRBV5-1,-,14,CASSRTPTTDTQYF,TGCGCCAGCAGCCGGACTCCAACCACAGATACGCAGTATTTT
-,TRBJ2-5,TRBV29-1,-,16,CSVATDIRGLGETQYF,TGCAGCGTTGCGACCGATATAAGGGGGTTGGGAGAGACCCAGTACTTC
-,TRBJ2-1,TRBV4-3,TRBD2,15,CASSPWTSAGDEQFF,TGCGCCAGCAGCCCATGGACTAGCGCAGGGGATGAGCAGTTCTTC
-,TRBJ2-7,TRBV19,-,13,CASSRESSYEQYF,TGTGCCAGTAGTAGGGAGAGCTCCTACGAGCAGTACTTC
-,TRBJ2-5,TRBV7-9,-,14,CASSLAEYQETQYF,TGTGCCAGCAGCTTAGCAGAGTACCAAGAGACCCAGTACTTC
-,TRBJ2-7,TRBV11-3,TRBD1,14,CASSPTGGTYEQYF,TGTGCCAGCAGCCCGACAGGGGGAACCTACGAGCAGTACTTC